These 8 T cell receptor beta chains were all obtained from the same sample, sequenced in a study of memory CD4+ T cells and cytomegalovirus serostatus. The sort gate was single viable CD3+CD4+CD8-CD45RO+ cells for memory CD4+ T cells. Profiled with immunoSEQ multiplex PCR; TCRdb holds only in-frame clones, not every one. The sample lists tens of thousands of clones; less than 80% were seen once. The sample comprised memory CD4+ T cells from blood. The origin of the receptors is an adult in good health and CMV-seronegative.

By frequency in the sample, this clone is medium-sized (0.01 to 0.1%). The chain carries TRBV4-1 and TRBJ1-2; D perhaps matches TRBD1 (5 bases). Trimming cost V 0 bases and J 13 bases, with 21 bases left between them. Germline V lookup: CDR1 MGHRA, CDR2 YSYEKL. The CDR3 spans 15 residues. CDR3 bases: TGCGCCAGCAGCCAAGAATTAGCAGGGAGGGCGTTCGGCACCTTC. Amino acid sequence: CASSQELAGRAFGTF.

This rearrangement joins TRBV2 to TRBJ2-1; weak D call: TRBD2 (5 bases). The CDR3 loop spans 13 amino acids. Deletions cut 7 bases from V and 2 bases from J, with 9 bases between. Germline assignment: CDR1 SNHLY and CDR2 FYNNEI. The CDR3 region has the DNA TGTGCCAGCAATCTAGCCCCCTACAATGAGCAGTTCTTC. Amino acid sequence: CASNLAPYNEQFF.

The chain joins TRBV6-5 to TRBJ1-4; no firm D call. V was clipped by 6 bases and J by 8 bases, with 13 bases between them. Germline V gives CDR1 MNHEY, CDR2 SVGAGI. This CDR3 is built from 13 residues. CDR3 sequence (DNA): TGTGCCAGCAGGGACGGGAGTGTAGAAAAACTGTTTTTT. It codes for CASRDGSVEKLFF.

The chain combines TRBV4-1 with TRBJ1-5; possible D gene TRBD1, 6 bases. Trimming took off 0 bases at V and 0 bases at J, with 24 bases between the two ends. The CDR3 extends over 21 amino acids. Germline loops: CDR1 MGHRA, CDR2 YSYEKL. CDR3 sequence reads: CASSQDQGRLTLAGSNQPQHF. CDR3 coding DNA: TGCGCCAGCAGCCAAGATCAGGGGCGACTGACACTAGCGGGTAGCAATCAGCCCCAGCATTTT.

J is TRBJ1-5 and V is TRBV15; D is possibly TRBD1 (5 bases). Trimming took 0 bases from V and 4 from J, leaving 13 bases between them. The CDR3 contains 16 residues. Germline CDR1 is LNHNV and CDR2 is YYDKDF (reference sequence). CDR3 DNA: TGTGCCACCAGCAGAGATTCTCGGGGGAATAATCAGCCCCAGCATTTT. Amino acids: CATSRDSRGNNQPQHF. The whole variable domain, filled in from reference TRBV15 and TRBJ1-5, reads DAMVIQNPRYQVTQFGKPVTLSCSQTLNHNVMYWYQQKSSQAPKLLFHYYDKDFNNEADTPDNFQSRRPNTSFCFLDIRSPGLGDTAMYLCATSRDSRGNNQPQHFGDGTRLSIL.

The chain joins TRBV5-1 to TRBJ2-4; a possible D gene is TRBD1 (6 bases). This CDR3 has 14 amino acids. V was trimmed by 4 bases and J by 8 bases, leaving 16 bases between them. Germline CDR1 and CDR2: SGHRS and YFSETQ. The CDR3 is CASSAAGDVDIQYF. As DNA, the CDR3 is TGCGCCAGCAGCGCAGCAGGGGATGTTGACATTCAGTACTTC.

The rearrangement links TRBV11-3 to TRBJ2-7, with 10 nucleotides matching TRBD2. The CDR3 spans 14 residues. Germline CDR1 is SGHNT and CDR2 is YENEEA. Losses at the gene ends were 8 bases for V and 0 bases for J; bases not matched to a gene: 4. Written as DNA, the CDR3 is TGTGCCAGCGGGCCTAGCGGGAGCTCCTACGAGCAGTACTTC. Encoded protein: CASGPSGSSYEQYF.

This chain uses TRBV30 with TRBJ2-7, with D maybe TRBD1 (6 bases). CDR3 length: 17 residues. Germline V gene lookup returns CDR1 GTSNPN and CDR2 SVGIG (reference sequence). The germline V and J ends were trimmed by 5 bases and 3 bases, with 26 bases remaining between them. Here the CDR3 reads CAWASFIIGTPNYEQYF. CDR3 nucleotides: TGTGCCTGGGCCTCGTTTATAATCGGGACACCTAACTACGAGCAGTACTTC.